The clone carrying this TCR beta chain was seen ten or more times. The target antigen is unknown. This specimen comes from a study of neurological immune-mediated disorders. The CDR3 contains 14 residues. From germline, CDR1 is LGHDT and CDR2 YNNKEL (reference sequence). V lost 1 base and J lost 5, with 8 bases in between. It was by 5'RACE with 10-nucleotide random UMIs that the cDNA was made. TCRdb analysed the 5' RACE reads with MiXCR anew, one entry per CDR3 protein. This table has approximately 65,000 distinct CDR3 sequences, 3.5% to 4.5% appearing once. General observations from the study: Falling below healthy controls, multiple sclerosis showed the least TCR clonal expansion, while HTLV-1-associated myelopathy showed the most. Private repertoires in all groups were suggested, as expanded clones shared no CDR3 amino acid sequences across subjects.

Unsorted libraries were prepared from 2 million PBMCs held at -80 C. The sequence came from a man in his forties or fifties with multiple sclerosis. The J gene is TRBJ2-2, the V gene TRBV3-1; D uncertain. The sequencing input was PBMCs. CDR3 region: CASSQGSGTGELFF. In DNA, the CDR3 is TGTGCCAGCAGCCAAGGGTCTGGTACCGGGGAGCTGTTTTTT.